These 25 T cell receptor beta chains share one sample of origin, sequenced in a study of STAT5B mutations in CD4+ large granular lymphocyte leukemia. Assay used: immunoSEQ multiplex PCR; TCRdb lists only in-frame clones, some missing. Of roughly 23,000 clones listed, more than 60% are singletons. The sequencing sample was made of CD4+ T cells from blood buffy coats. The source of these receptors is a human donor in good health.

This rearrangement joins TRBV27 to TRBJ2-2; D is perhaps TRBD1 (5 bases). V lost 4 bases, J lost 0 bases, and 12 bases lay in between. Germline V gene lookup returns CDR1 MNHEY and CDR2 SMNVEV (reference sequence). CDR3 length: 16 amino acids. The DNA for the CDR3 is TGTGCCAGCAGTTCCTGGGGCGGACCGAACACCGGGGAGCTGTTTTTT. Translated, it gives CASSSWGGPNTGELFF.

The gene calls are TRBV21-1 and TRBJ2-7; TRBD1 is the table's D call and was not checked against the DNA. TRBV21-1 is labeled a pseudogene. The CDR3 spans 15 residues. CDR3 residues: CASSKRDRGLPEQYF. The CDR3 DNA follows: TGTGCCAGCAGCAAACGAGACAGGGGGCTCCCCGAGCAGTACTTC.

V gene TRBV6-6 combines with J gene TRBJ1-6, with 9 bases that match TRBD1. Germline values: CDR1 MNHNY, CDR2 SVGAGI (reference sequence). V was clipped by 5 bases and J by 9 bases; unmatched bases: 11. The CDR3 has 16 amino acids. CDR3 DNA sequence: TGTGCCAGCAGTAGGGACAGGGCGGGGGGTGGTTCACCCCTCCACTTT. This translates into CASSRDRAGGGSPLHF.

The rearrangement uses TRBV6-4 and TRBJ1-2; 9 nucleotides align to TRBD1. After removal of 3 bases from V and 6 bases from J, the junction contained 5 bases not matched to a gene. The length of the CDR3 is 14 residues. Germline assignment: CDR1 MRHNA and CDR2 SNTAGT. CDR3: CASSETGGVNGYTF. As DNA, the CDR3 is TGTGCCAGCAGTGAAACAGGGGGCGTGAATGGCTACACCTTC.

This clone appeared a few times. This chain uses TRBV5-1 with TRBJ1-1, with 9 bases fitting TRBD1. Germline values: CDR1 SGHRS, CDR2 YFSETQ. Unmatched junction bases numbered 1, after V lost 0 bases and J lost 1 base. The CDR3 is made up of 15 amino acids. CDR3 region: CASSLGTGANTEAFF. The CDR3 coding sequence is TGCGCCAGCAGCTTGGGGACAGGGGCGAACACTGAAGCTTTCTTT.

This chain's CDR3 is CASSPPTDTQYF. As DNA, the CDR3 is TGTGCCAGCAGTCCCCCCACAGATACGCAGTATTTT. The V and J genes are TRBV6-1 and TRBJ2-3, with D uncertain. The CDR3 spans 12 residues. Per the germline V gene, CDR1 is MNHNS and CDR2 is SASEGT. V lost 5 bases to trimming and J lost 2 bases, with 5 bases between them.

This chain joins TRBV7-3 and TRBJ1-1, with D unclear. The V gene's germline CDR1 is SGHTA and CDR2 FQGTGA. Deletions cut 3 bases from V and 0 bases from J, with 14 bases between. This CDR3 has 16 residues. The CDR3 coding sequence is TGTGCCAGCAGCTTGGGTAGGTCCCACATGAACACTGAAGCTTTCTTT. Translation gives CASSLGRSHMNTEAFF.

The genes are TRBV6-5 and TRBJ2-1; D is perhaps TRBD1 or TRBD2 (5 bases each). This CDR3 has 15 amino acids. Per germline, CDR1 MNHEY and CDR2 SVGAGI. V shed 0 bases and J shed 5 bases, with 11 bases lying between them. The CDR3 DNA sequence: TGTGCCAGCAGTTACTCCGGGGCCCCTCACAATGAGCAGTTCTTC. Its translation is CASSYSGAPHNEQFF.

This chain connects TRBV9 to TRBJ2-7; tentatively, D is TRBD2 (6 bases). The CDR3 sequence is 15 residues long. The V gene lost 0 bases and the J gene lost 2 bases, with 12 bases spanning the gap. The V gene's germline CDR1 is SGDLS and CDR2 YYNGEE. CDR3 nucleotide sequence: TGTGCCAGCAGCGTAGGGGCGGGGCCCCCCTACGAGCAGTACTTC. This translates into CASSVGAGPPYEQYF. The complete variable domain, with remaining parts taken from reference TRBV9 and TRBJ2-7, reads DSGVTQTPKHLITATGQRVTLRCSPRSGDLSVYWYQQSLDQGLQFLIQYYNGEERAKGNILERFSAQQFPDLHSELNLSSLELGDSALYFCASSVGAGPPYEQYFGPGTRLTVT.

The table lists this clone with a count of one. The J gene is TRBJ2-5, the V gene TRBV11-2; 8 positions match TRBD1. J gave up 1 base and V 5 bases, and 3 bases lay outside the gene matches. The CDR3 contains 14 residues. Per germline, CDR1 SGHAT and CDR2 FQNNGV. The DNA for the CDR3 is TGTGCCAGCAGCCCAGGACAGGGCCAAGAGACCCAGTACTTC. This encodes CASSPGQGQETQYF.

This clone was observed once. In nucleotides, the CDR3 is TGCGCCAGCAGCTTGGCTCGCGGGGCTGGGGCCAACGTCCTGACTTTC. This gives the protein CASSLARGAGANVLTF. The chain uses TRBV5-1 and TRBJ2-6; TRBD2 might be the D (6 bases). The CDR3 is made up of 16 amino acids. V was clipped by 0 bases and J by 2 bases, with 9 bases between them. The V gene's germline CDR1 is SGHRS and CDR2 YFSETQ. The variable domain in full, with the rest retrieved from reference TRBV5-1 and TRBJ2-6, is KAGVTQTPRYLIKTRGQQVTLSCSPISGHRSVSWYQQTPGQGLQFLFEYFSETQRNKGNFPGRFSGRQFSNSRSEMNVSTLELGDSALYLCASSLARGAGANVLTFGAGSRLTVL.

J is TRBJ2-2 and V is TRBV28; 10 bases fit TRBD1. Trimming at V came to 4 bases and at J to 0 bases, leaving 8 bases not matched to a gene. The V gene's germline CDR1 is MDHEN and CDR2 SYDVKM. The CDR3 sequence is 18 residues long. CDR3 residues: CASSSVGTGVSNTGELFF. CDR3 nucleotide sequence: TGTGCCAGCAGTTCGGTAGGGACAGGGGTTTCGAACACCGGGGAGCTGTTTTTT.

This clone was detected only a few times. CDR3 in amino acids: CASSSGQGAQPQHF. In nucleotides, the CDR3 is TGTGCCAGCAGTTCAGGACAGGGAGCCCAGCCCCAGCATTTT. This chain connects TRBV28 to TRBJ1-5; 8 bases align to TRBD1. From germline, CDR1 is MDHEN and CDR2 SYDVKM. J lost 7 bases, V lost 4 bases, and 6 bases had no gene match. CDR3 length equals 14 residues.

J is TRBJ2-2 and V is TRBV6-5; D gene unclear. V was clipped by 5 bases and J by 0 bases, with 7 bases between them. The V gene's germline CDR1 is MNHEY and CDR2 SVGAGI. CDR3 size: 14 residues. In nucleotides, the CDR3 is TGTGCCAGCAGTCAGGCTGCGAACACCGGGGAGCTGTTTTTT. This encodes CASSQAANTGELFF.

This clone was seen more than once but under ten times. V usage is TRBV4-2 and J usage is TRBJ1-1; D is unclear. V was clipped by 4 bases and J by 3 bases, with 12 bases between them. Germline V CDR1 and CDR2: LGHNA, YNFKEQ. This CDR3 has 14 amino acids. CDR3 sequence (DNA): TGTGCCAGCAGCCTAGCTGGGAGAGACACTGAAGCTTTCTTT. The encoded protein is CASSLAGRDTEAFF.

The chain is built from TRBV9 and TRBJ2-1; D possibly corresponds to TRBD2 (6 bases). The CDR3 length is 15 residues. Trimming removed 3 bases at V and 6 bases at J, with 16 bases between. CDR1 is SGDLS, CDR2 YYNGEE, per germline. CDR3 region: CASSGAGTGINEQFF. CDR3 in DNA: TGTGCCAGCAGCGGCGCCGGGACTGGAATCAATGAGCAGTTCTTC.

There are a few counts of this clone. This chain links TRBV25-1 with TRBJ1-2; D is ambiguous. CDR3 length equals 13 residues. Trimming removed 5 bases at V and 9 bases at J, with 16 bases between. CDR1 MGHDK and CDR2 SYGVNS come from the germline V gene. The CDR3 region has the DNA TGTGCCAGCAGTATCGGCAGCTTGCGACGCTACACCTTC. It codes for CASSIGSLRRYTF.

V is TRBV6-5 and J is TRBJ2-2, with D possibly matching TRBD1 (6 bases). The CDR3 totals 16 residues. V was clipped by 2 bases and J by 5 bases, with 15 bases between them. Germline CDR1 is MNHEY and CDR2 is SVGAGI. The CDR3 is CASSYGTPLRTGELFF. In nucleotides, the CDR3 is TGTGCCAGCAGTTACGGGACACCCCTTAGGACCGGGGAGCTGTTTTTT.

Only a few counts were recorded for this clone. The chain employs TRBV7-8 and TRBJ1-1; 7 nucleotides line up with TRBD1. The CDR3 totals 16 residues. Germline V CDR1 and CDR2: SGHVS, FQNEAQ. V shed 0 bases and J 7 bases; nucleotides not matched to a gene: 11. This CDR3 reads CASSLAVETGQNEAFF. The CDR3 DNA sequence: TGTGCCAGCAGCTTAGCGGTAGAGACAGGGCAGAATGAAGCTTTCTTT.

The chain is built from TRBV4-2 and TRBJ1-3, with D uncertain. This CDR3 region has 16 residues. Germline V gives CDR1 LGHNA, CDR2 YNFKEQ. V lost 0 bases and J lost 0, with 9 bases in between. CDR3 sequence reads: CASSQDGRSSGNTIYF. In DNA form, the CDR3 reads TGTGCCAGCAGCCAAGATGGGCGGAGCTCTGGAAACACCATATATTTT.

The sample holds one count of this clone. This rearrangement joins TRBV5-3 to TRBJ2-3, with D possibly being TRBD1 (5 bases). TRBV5-3 is annotated as an ORF whose role is uncertain. The CDR3 extends over 14 amino acids. Trimming pared 1 base from V and 11 bases from J, leaving 17 bases between. DNA of the CDR3: TGTGCCAGAAGCTTGACAGGTCGAGTTTGTGTGCAGTATTTT. Protein product: CARSLTGRVCVQYF.

This clone was picked up a small number of times. V usage is TRBV6-1 and J usage is TRBJ1-3; D is undetermined. This CDR3 has 14 amino acids. Deletions cut 0 bases from V and 4 bases from J, with 7 bases between. Germline-derived CDR1 and CDR2 are MNHNS and SASEGT. The CDR3 nucleotides read TGTGCCAGCAGTGAAGCGGGCAGGGGAAACACCATATATTTT. Translating gives CASSEAGRGNTIYF.

This chain connects TRBV5-1 to TRBJ1-1, with 9 nucleotides matching TRBD1. The CDR3 extends over 15 amino acids. Unmatched junction bases numbered 8, after V lost 4 bases and J lost 4 bases. Germline V gene lookup returns CDR1 SGHRS and CDR2 YFSETQ. This chain's CDR3 is CASSRRTGAGTEAFF. The CDR3 nucleotides read TGCGCCAGCAGCCGACGGACAGGGGCAGGCACTGAAGCTTTCTTT.

On this clone itself: A junction boundary mismatches the germline segment, possibly from a read error. The CDR3 nucleotides are TGTACCAGCAGCCCCAATCTAGGTACCGGAAACACCATATATTTT. This encodes CTSSPNLGTGNTIYF. The chain recombines TRBV7-9 with TRBJ1-3; D ambiguous. CDR1 and CDR2 (germline): SEHNR, FQNEAQ (reference sequence). The CDR3 contains 15 residues.

The chain uses TRBV10-3 and TRBJ1-6, with TRBD1 as a possible D gene (6 bases). The CDR3 sequence is 19 residues long. CDR1 and CDR2 (germline): ENHRY, SYGVKD. V gave up 4 bases and J gave up 0 bases, with 19 bases separating them. The CDR3 here is CAISGGQEGLSSYNSPLHF. CDR3 DNA: TGTGCCATCAGTGGGGGGCAGGAGGGATTGAGCTCCTATAATTCACCCCTCCACTTT.